These 18 T cell receptor beta chains share one sample of origin, sequenced in a study of shared T cell receptors in the human thymus. TCRdb's table, derived via immunoSEQ multiplex PCR, lists solely in-frame clones and lacks some. Of some 700,000 clones listed, roughly 88% are singletons. A further study also used this sample, focusing on human thymus T cells.

What was sequenced was thymocytes. These receptors came from a boy under two years old with a congenital heart defect.

This chain links TRBV7-3 with TRBJ2-1; TRBD2 matches at 8 bases. J was trimmed by 8 bases and V by 5 bases; bases with no gene match: 14. Germline assignment: CDR1 SGHTA and CDR2 FQGTGA. CDR3 size: 16 residues. CDR3: CASSPDPGLEIHEQFF. DNA of the CDR3: TGTGCCAGCAGCCCAGACCCGGGACTAGAAATTCATGAGCAGTTCTTC.

This chain uses TRBV14 with TRBJ2-3; TRBD1 matches 10 bases. With 0 bases clipped from V and 2 bases from J, the junction kept 8 bases outside the gene matches. The CDR3 consists of 18 residues. Germline lookup yields CDR1 SGHDN and CDR2 FVKESK. CDR3 region: CASSQDPRTGGDTDTQYF. DNA for the CDR3: TGTGCCAGCAGCCAAGATCCTAGGACAGGGGGAGACACAGATACGCAGTATTTT.

This clone was picked up a small number of times. The J gene is TRBJ2-7, the V gene TRBV5-1; 11 nucleotides match TRBD2. The CDR3 spans 15 residues. Looked up from germline, CDR1 is SGHRS and CDR2 is YFSETQ. V was pared by 4 bases and J by 5 bases, with 8 bases of the junction left unmatched. The CDR3 coding sequence is TGCGCCAGCAGCCATATGACTAGCGGGATCCACGAGCAGTACTTC. This gives the protein CASSHMTSGIHEQYF.

The chain joins TRBV27 to TRBJ2-1, with 7 bases matching TRBD2. The germline V gene encodes CDR1 MNHEY and CDR2 SMNVEV (reference sequence). Losses at the gene ends were 7 bases for V and 9 bases for J; bases not matched to a gene: 6. The CDR3 runs 12 residues. The chain's CDR3 is CASTPGGTEQFF. The DNA of the CDR3 is TGTGCCAGCACCCCGGGAGGCACTGAGCAGTTCTTC.

The chain is built from TRBV4-2 and TRBJ2-1, with D unclear. The CDR3 contains 13 residues. Per the germline V gene, CDR1 is LGHNA and CDR2 is YNFKEQ. The V and J ends lost 0 bases and 12 bases respectively, with 12 bases between them. CDR3 in amino acids: CASSQDSYRRQFF. In nucleotides, the CDR3 is TGTGCCAGCAGCCAAGATAGTTACCGAAGGCAGTTCTTC.

Comment on this clone: This specimen includes other DNA sequences encoding the same CDR3. The chain combines TRBV5-1 with TRBJ1-1; 11 nucleotides line up with TRBD1. Looked up from germline, CDR1 is SGHRS and CDR2 is YFSETQ. Trimming cost V 4 bases and J 3 bases; bases outside gene matches: 5. The CDR3 is made up of 15 amino acids. The CDR3 nucleotides are TGCGCCAGCAGCCCCCGGGACAGGGGGGACACTGAAGCTTTCTTT. This translates into CASSPRDRGDTEAFF. Full variable domain (rest looked up from reference TRBV5-1 and TRBJ1-1): KAGVTQTPRYLIKTRGQQVTLSCSPISGHRSVSWYQQTPGQGLQFLFEYFSETQRNKGNFPGRFSGRQFSNSRSEMNVSTLELGDSALYLCASSPRDRGDTEAFFGQGTRLTVV.

J is TRBJ2-7 and V is TRBV27, with 10 bases matching TRBD2. This CDR3 is built from 18 residues. CDR1 and CDR2 from the germline V gene are MNHEY and SMNVEV (reference sequence). V gave up 0 bases and J gave up 2 bases; unmatched junction bases: 10. CDR3 residues: CASSLSASGRFIAYEQYF. CDR3 coding DNA: TGTGCCAGCAGTTTATCTGCTAGCGGGAGATTTATCGCCTACGAGCAGTACTTC.

V gene TRBV5-1 combines with J gene TRBJ2-7, with D possibly TRBD2 on 5 matching bases. Germline assignment: CDR1 SGHRS and CDR2 YFSETQ. The CDR3 extends over 16 amino acids. The V end lost 0 bases, the J end lost 0 bases, and 13 bases lay between the germline ends. The CDR3 DNA is TGCGCCAGCAGCTTGGCCCCTAGCAGCAACTCCTACGAGCAGTACTTC. Residues: CASSLAPSSNSYEQYF. The whole variable domain, filled in from reference TRBV5-1 and TRBJ2-7, reads KAGVTQTPRYLIKTRGQQVTLSCSPISGHRSVSWYQQTPGQGLQFLFEYFSETQRNKGNFPGRFSGRQFSNSRSEMNVSTLELGDSALYLCASSLAPSSNSYEQYFGPGTRLTVT.

V and J are TRBV18 and TRBJ2-7, with 13 bases matching TRBD2. The CDR3 is 15 residues long. The V segment lost 3 bases and the J segment 6 bases; nucleotides outside the gene matches: 5. Germline CDR1 is KGHSH and CDR2 is LQKENI. The CDR3 bases are TGTGCCAGCTCACCCGGACTAGCGGGAGCACCCGAGCAGTACTTC. Encoded protein: CASSPGLAGAPEQYF.

This chain joins TRBV29-1 and TRBJ2-1; no reliable D call. The germline V and J ends were trimmed by 1 base and 14 bases, with 12 bases remaining between them. This CDR3 region has 11 residues. The V gene's germline CDR1 is SQVTM and CDR2 ANQGSEA. CDR3 sequence (DNA): TGCAGCGTTGAAGGGCCTAGAGTTGAGTTCTTC. It codes for CSVEGPRVEFF.

This chain connects TRBV15 to TRBJ2-1; 8 bases fit TRBD1. CDR1 and CDR2 (germline): LNHNV, YYDKDF (reference sequence). CDR3 size: 16 residues. The junction had 5 bases not matched to a gene; V was cut back by 0 bases and J by 4 bases. The CDR3 DNA reads TGTGCCACCAGCAGAGATCGGGGACAGGCTTACAATGAGCAGTTCTTC. The encoded protein is CATSRDRGQAYNEQFF.

The rearrangement joins TRBV18 to TRBJ2-3; unclear D gene. The V and J ends lost 0 bases and 1 base respectively, with 11 bases between them. The length of the CDR3 is 16 residues. Germline loops: CDR1 KGHSH, CDR2 LQKENI. The CDR3 DNA sequence: TGTGCCAGCTCACCACCTCCTGCGCGCGGCACAGATACGCAGTATTTT. Translating gives CASSPPPARGTDTQYF.

The J gene is TRBJ2-7, the V gene TRBV27; D is perhaps TRBD1 (6 bases). Trimming stripped 6 bases from V and 7 bases from J, with 16 bases between. The CDR3 contains 13 residues. Germline V gene sequence: CDR1 MNHEY, CDR2 SMNVEV (reference sequence). The CDR3 here is CASRMTFRGEQYF. The CDR3 DNA reads as TGTGCCAGCAGGATGACGTTTAGGGGGGAGCAGTACTTC.

This chain connects TRBV6-1 to TRBJ1-4; D not certain. Germline CDR1 reads MNHNS; CDR2 reads SASEGT. Trimming removed 1 base from V and 3 bases from J, with 9 bases in between. The CDR3 is 15 amino acids. This CDR3 reads CASSEGRGANEKLFF. Written as DNA, the CDR3 is TGTGCCAGCAGTGAAGGCCGGGGAGCTAATGAAAAACTGTTTTTT.

The chain employs TRBV11-2 and TRBJ2-7; TRBD1 is a possible D gene (5 bases). Germline V CDR1 and CDR2: SGHAT, FQNNGV. The V end lost 1 base, the J end lost 2 bases, and 24 bases lay between the germline ends. This CDR3 has 19 residues. The chain's CDR3 is CASSLGQMPPRLRAYEQYF. CDR3 nucleotides: TGTGCCAGCAGCTTAGGACAGATGCCACCCAGACTTCGGGCCTACGAGCAGTACTTC. The full variable domain, its missing parts supplied by reference TRBV11-2 and TRBJ2-7, is EAGVAQSPRYKIIEKRQSVAFWCNPISGHATLYWYQQILGQGPKLLIQFQNNGVVDDSQLPKDRFSAERLKGVDSTLKIQPAKLEDSAVYLCASSLGQMPPRLRAYEQYFGPGTRLTVT.

This clone appeared a single time. The gene calls are TRBV27 and TRBJ2-7; 9 positions match TRBD2. The CDR3 is 15 residues long. CDR1 is MNHEY and CDR2 is SMNVEV in the germline V gene (reference sequence). V shed 2 bases and J 8 bases; nucleotides not matched to a gene: 10. The CDR3 protein is CASSLRRAGGPQQYF. In nucleotides, the CDR3 is TGTGCCAGCAGTTTAAGACGGGCGGGAGGGCCGCAGCAGTACTTC.

The genes are TRBV29-1 and TRBJ2-7; TRBD1 aligns across 7 bases. The CDR3 consists of 13 residues. Germline V gene lookup returns CDR1 SQVTM and CDR2 ANQGSEA. The V gene end was trimmed by 4 bases and the J gene end by 3 bases; junction bases not matched to a gene: 6. This CDR3 is CSVGRGQNYEQYF. CDR3 DNA sequence: TGCAGCGTTGGTAGGGGACAGAACTACGAGCAGTACTTC.

Here the CDR3 DNA reads TGCGCCAGCAGCTCCACCGGGACAGGGGGCCGCGAGGAGACCCAGTACTTC. Translation: CASSSTGTGGREETQYF. V and J are TRBV5-1 and TRBJ2-5; 12 nucleotides agree with TRBD1. Per the germline V gene, CDR1 is SGHRS and CDR2 is YFSETQ. Trimming cost V 3 bases and J 5 bases; bases outside gene matches: 11. The CDR3 has 17 residues. Supplemented by reference TRBV5-1 and TRBJ2-5, the full variable domain reads KAGVTQTPRYLIKTRGQQVTLSCSPISGHRSVSWYQQTPGQGLQFLFEYFSETQRNKGNFPGRFSGRQFSNSRSEMNVSTLELGDSALYLCASSSTGTGGREETQYFGPGTRLLVL.